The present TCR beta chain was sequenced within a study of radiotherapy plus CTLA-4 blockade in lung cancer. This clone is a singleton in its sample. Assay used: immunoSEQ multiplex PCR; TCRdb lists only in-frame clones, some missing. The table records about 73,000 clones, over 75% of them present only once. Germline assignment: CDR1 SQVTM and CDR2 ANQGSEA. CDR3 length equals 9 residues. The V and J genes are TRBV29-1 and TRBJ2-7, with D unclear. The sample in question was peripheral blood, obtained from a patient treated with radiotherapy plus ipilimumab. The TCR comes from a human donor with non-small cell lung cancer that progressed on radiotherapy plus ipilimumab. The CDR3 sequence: CSVEGVENV. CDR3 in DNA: TGCAGCGTTGAAGGGGTGGAGAACGTC.